This T cell receptor beta chain stems from a study of cytomegalovirus exposure and HLA in healthy donors (dated by TCRdb to about 2017). Notes on the research overall: In an earlier analysis of some 610 of the donors, 250 to 300 Gb of sequence data and roughly 100 million unique TCR beta sequences from about 180 million T cells were reported. An early release that covered fewer than 800 HLA-typed donors contained about 300 gigabases of sequencing data and 70 million to 100 million unique TCR sequences. Of the roughly 400 genotyped donors, less than 85% were placed in the genetic ancestry cluster associated with self-reported Caucasian donors. The study was designed to test whether signatures of past pathogen exposure could be identified by cataloging public T cell receptors. The T cell repertoires of roughly 660 subjects were profiled by immunosequencing and related to cytomegalovirus serostatus. Besides the first cohort of hundreds of subjects, a separate validation cohort made up of over 100 different subjects was used. To predict cytomegalovirus infection status, the study brought together high-throughput TCR immunosequencing, statistical association of individual TCRs with disease status, and machine learning. To study patterns of TCR occurrence, a later analysis re-analyzed previously published TCR beta repertoires from more than 550 donors and added high-resolution HLA genotyping. Rather than drawing on any new phenotypic data, the later analysis identified candidate immune exposures from TCR beta sequences and the way those sequences occurred across donors. An earlier analysis of several hundred of the donors used high-throughput TCR beta sequencing to judge whether each TCR beta V gene segment behaved as functional or pseudogenic. Donor age, sex, ethnicity and CMV serostatus were compiled alongside the repertoire data. A later genetic analysis used genome-wide SNP genotypes for about three fifths of the roughly 700 donors, treating that subset as a discovery cohort. Every discovery cohort repertoire had been produced on one sequencing platform. Class I and class II HLA loci were covered by the typing at four-digit resolution. The number of donors typed differed by locus, with about 629-640 for A, B, C, DRB1 and DQB1, more than 500 for DQA1, approximately 580 for DPA1, and some 470 for DPB1. A handful of DR-DQ haplotypes were handled as single units for association and clustering because linkage in the cohort was strong. Among some 400 genotyped donors of the cohort, an average of approximately 240,000 unique TCR beta nucleotide sequences was sequenced per donor, of which about 18% were non-productive. General conclusions and limits of the study: A few of the identified cytomegalovirus-associated TCR beta chains were confirmed in vitro to be specific for cytomegalovirus antigens. A later analysis associated about 18,000 TCR beta sequences with specific HLA alleles at a false discovery rate of 0.05. Several of the top co-occurrence clusters appeared to be linked to parvovirus B19, influenza, CMV and Epstein-Barr virus, according to a later analysis. A later analysis found that TCR association rates varied across HLA loci, with DRB1 alleles showing the most associated TCRs and HLA-C alleles the fewest. The authors suggested that the approach could potentially be generalized to other disease states and immunological phenotypes. In a later genetic analysis, fewer N-insertions in productive TCRs were reported among donors in an Asian-associated ancestry cluster than the approximately 630-donor mean. A further reported finding was that TCR beta sequences accurately predicted the HLA-A and HLA-B alleles for most subjects in the first cohort. For the cohort, immune exposure information was limited to CMV serostatus. Compared with equally common non-associated chains, HLA-associated TCR beta chains in a later analysis were more clonally expanded and had lower generation probabilities. Sequencing depth was assumed to be roughly uniform across donors in the presence/absence analyses, though that assumption may not hold. While some public TCRs were present in many individuals, most TCR sequences turned up only very rarely across donors. Some IMGT-functional V segments, including TRBV6-2 and TRBV6-3, could not be distinguished by the 87-base-pair reads and were therefore excluded. Assigning TCR associations to individual alleles was difficult when HLA alleles, especially DR and DQ, strongly co-occurred. In the study, around 150 TCR beta chains were listed as associated with cytomegalovirus. Linkage disequilibrium might explain the correlated functional status among segregating V segments, but an unknown experimental factor could not be excluded. Broadly in line with IMGT annotations, most TCR beta V segments showed up in productive rearrangements about 87% or about 30% of the time in an earlier analysis of around 600 of the donors. Only TCR beta chains were sequenced in this cohort, and the absence of alpha or paired-chain data limited detectable features. The classifier was reported to diagnose cytomegalovirus status with high specificity and sensitivity in both the original cohort and the validation cohort. The sequencing pipeline was judged likely to have produced a cluster of highly shared sequence variants as a technical artifact. Because some donors lacked HLA typing at each locus, the association tests relied only on the typed subset. An association between a missense DCLRE1C variant and V-gene and J-gene trimming of TCR beta chains was found in a later genetic analysis and replicated in an independent cohort. The earlier analysis of approximately 590 of the donors excluded roughly 16 rarely observed V segments, including chromosome 9 orphons, because counts were too low. In a later analysis, most CMV-associated TCR beta chains were found to appear HLA-restricted, with HLA associations seemingly driven largely by CMV exposure.

This clone was seen a handful of times. The clone's antigen remains unknown. No base quality information exists; no much larger clone differs at one position. The cohort consisted of hundreds of healthy bone marrow donors. Cohort members were all nominally healthy when sampled, although unrecorded immune exposures were likely present. The donor tested CMV seropositive, placing the donor among the roughly 300 seropositive members of the cohort. A peripheral blood sample was collected from each donor, and TCR beta sequencing was performed on peripheral blood mononuclear cells. Genomic DNA was extracted from the blood cell samples with the Qiagen DNeasy Blood Extraction Kit. Preparation of the library involved the immunoSEQ multiplex PCR assay. For the multiplex PCR, a mixture combining 60 forward primers for TCR Vbeta segments and 13 reverse primers for TCR Jbeta segments was used. A multiplex PCR assay on genomic DNA amplified the CDR3 region of rearranged TCR beta genes. The amplified TCR beta libraries were sequenced on the Illumina HiSeq System as 87-base-pair reads. In the authors' own workflow: A later analysis tallied roughly 78 million unique TCR beta chains across the roughly 610 repertoires, and approximately 12 million of those chains were shared by two or more donors. A nearest-neighbor algorithm error-corrected the raw reads and collapsed the reads into unique sequences, merging closely related sequences to remove PCR and sequencing errors. CDR3 sequences were aligned to IMGT reference sequences to assign V, D and J gene segments. For a sequence to be retained, a match of at least six nucleotides to both a V gene segment and a J gene segment was required. A rearrangement counted as productive if the CDR3 had no stop codons and remained in frame with V and J, and every other rearrangement counted as non-productive. Following IMGT convention, CDR3 was defined as the stretch from the second conserved V-encoded cysteine up to the conserved J-encoded phenylalanine. The earlier analysis of approximately 590 of the donors excluded any sequence lacking an unambiguous match to a single V gene segment. An earlier analysis of several hundred of the donors called V segments functional above 56.7% productive rearrangements and segregating when the between-donor standard deviation exceeded 5%. A statistical classification framework was built to diagnose cytomegalovirus status from the catalog of TCR beta chain sequences. V and J gene assignment, in a later analysis, came from comparing TCR nucleotide sequences with IMGT/GENE-DB human TR gene sequences. Using the TCRdist pipeline, a later analysis assigned CDR3 sequences along with most-parsimonious VDJ recombination scenarios. In a later analysis, each TCR beta chain was defined by its CDR3 amino acid sequence together with its V-gene family, and reads lacking a unique V-gene family were excluded. In a later analysis, several hundred highly shared, low-generation-probability nucleotide sequences were removed to address suspected cross-contamination and a sequencing artifact. A later analysis calculated a clonal expansion index for each public chain from normalized within-repertoire ranks of inferred template counts. A later analysis computed generation probabilities with a VDJ recombination model fitted to out-of-frame rearrangements, and checked the results against IGoR. In a later analysis, TCR-TCR, TCR-HLA and TCR-CMV co-occurrence was scored with hypergeometric tests, and a repertoire-size bias correction was applied to TCR pairs. False discovery rates were estimated in a later analysis by permuting HLA or CMV assignments 20 times. In a later analysis, co-occurring TCRs were grouped using DBSCAN, and TCRdist sequence similarity was added for clustering within HLA-allele-positive subsets. Co-occurrence clustering excluded repertoires with fewer than 30,000 or more than 120,000 public chains, plus five with anomalous nucleotide sharing. Held by TCRdb, this immuneACCESS table contains in-frame sequences only and omits some clones. Under half of the omission traces to an unresolved V gene where checked; the cause of the rest is unknown. The V and J calls and clone size come from that table; D and trimming were worked out from the DNA. This sample has about 120,000 clones in its table, and 15% to 20% of those were observed once. About 3% of the sample is held by the ten biggest clonotypes.

CDR1 LGHNA and CDR2 YSLEER were looked up in the germline V gene. The CDR3, from cysteine to phenylalanine, totals 16 residues. Only CDR3 DNA is held: 48 bases, read in frame from base 1. Trimming accounts for 0 bases at V and 4 bases at J, while the number of junction bases matched to no gene is 8. The TCR sequence derives from a female donor in good health and CMV-seropositive. The chain joins TRBV4-3 to TRBJ1-2; 7 bases in between match TRBD1. The sample consisted of PBMCs. This receptor carries the CDR3 CASSQDYRQGGYGYTF. The DNA is TGCGCCAGCAGCCAAGATTACCGACAGGGTGGCTATGGCTACACCTTC.